This record concerns one T cell receptor beta chain sequence. The data originate from a study of radiotherapy plus CTLA-4 blockade in lung cancer. Only in-frame clones appear in the TCRdb table, and some are missing; sequencing was by immunoSEQ multiplex PCR. The data contain approximately 65,000 clones, roughly 80% of them singletons. Trimming pared 4 bases from V and 0 bases from J, leaving 0 bases between. CDR1 is SGHTA and CDR2 is FQGNSA in the germline V gene. This CDR3 spans 11 amino acids. The V gene is TRBV7-2, the J gene TRBJ2-5; no firm D call. The source material was peripheral blood, sampled from a patient treated with radiotherapy plus ipilimumab. The receptor was derived from a human donor with non-small cell lung cancer who had a complete response to radiotherapy plus ipilimumab. CDR3 sequence: CASSYQETQYF. The CDR3 DNA is TGTGCCAGCAGCTACCAAGAGACCCAGTACTTC.